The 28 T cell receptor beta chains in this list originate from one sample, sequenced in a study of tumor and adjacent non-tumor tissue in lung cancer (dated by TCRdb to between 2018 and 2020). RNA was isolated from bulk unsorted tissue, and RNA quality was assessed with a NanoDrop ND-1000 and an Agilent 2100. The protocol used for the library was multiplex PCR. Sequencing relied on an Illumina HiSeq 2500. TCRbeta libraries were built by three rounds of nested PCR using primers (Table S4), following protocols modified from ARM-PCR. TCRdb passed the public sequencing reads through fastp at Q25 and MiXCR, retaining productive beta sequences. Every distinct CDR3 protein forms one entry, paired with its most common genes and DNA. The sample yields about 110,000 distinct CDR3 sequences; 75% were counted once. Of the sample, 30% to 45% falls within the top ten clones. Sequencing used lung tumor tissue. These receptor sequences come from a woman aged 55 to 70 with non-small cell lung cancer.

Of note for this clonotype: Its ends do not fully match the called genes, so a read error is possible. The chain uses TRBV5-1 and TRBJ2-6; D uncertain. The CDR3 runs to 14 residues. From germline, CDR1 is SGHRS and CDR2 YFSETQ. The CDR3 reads CASSLGSGVNVLTF. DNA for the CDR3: TGCGCCAGCAGCTTGGGGTCTGGGGTCAACGTCCTGACTTTC.

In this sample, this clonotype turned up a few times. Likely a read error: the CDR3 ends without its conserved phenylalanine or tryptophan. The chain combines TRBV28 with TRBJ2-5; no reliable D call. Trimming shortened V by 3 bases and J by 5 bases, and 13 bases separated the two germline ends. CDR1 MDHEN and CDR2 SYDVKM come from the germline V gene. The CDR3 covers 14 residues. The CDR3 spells CASSFASQCETQYL. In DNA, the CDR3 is TGTGCCAGCAGTTTTGCGTCTCAGTGCGAGACCCAGTACCTC.

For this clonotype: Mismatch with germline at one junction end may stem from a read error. The CDR3 DNA follows: TGCGCCAGCAGCCAAGAAATACGGCTCTCTGGAAACACCTTATATTTT. Translation: CASSQEIRLSGNTLYF. J is TRBJ1-3 and V is TRBV4-1; D is unresolved. CDR3 length equals 16 residues. The germline gives CDR1 MGHRA, CDR2 YSYEKL.

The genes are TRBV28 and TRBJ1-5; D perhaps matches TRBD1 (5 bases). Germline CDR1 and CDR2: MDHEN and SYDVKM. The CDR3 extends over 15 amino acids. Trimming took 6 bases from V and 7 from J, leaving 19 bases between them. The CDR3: CASRLRLGAGQPQHF. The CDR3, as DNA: TGTGCCAGCAGACTAAGACTAGGGGCGGGGCAGCCCCAGCATTTT.

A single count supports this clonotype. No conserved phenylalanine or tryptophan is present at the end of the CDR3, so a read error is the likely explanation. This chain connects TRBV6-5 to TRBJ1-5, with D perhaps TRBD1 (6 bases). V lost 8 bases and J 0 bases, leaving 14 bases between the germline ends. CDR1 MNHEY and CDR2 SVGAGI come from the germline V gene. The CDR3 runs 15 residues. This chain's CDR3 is CASGRGRDSNQPQHI. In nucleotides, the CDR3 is TGTGCCAGCGGCAGGGGACGGGATAGCAATCAGCCCCAGCATATT.

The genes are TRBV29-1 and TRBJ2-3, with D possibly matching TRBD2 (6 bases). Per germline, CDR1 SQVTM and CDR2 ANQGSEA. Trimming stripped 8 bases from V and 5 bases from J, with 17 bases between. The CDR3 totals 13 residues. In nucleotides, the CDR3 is TGCAGCATCGACCGCGGGGACGGAGATACGCAGTATTTT. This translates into CSIDRGDGDTQYF.

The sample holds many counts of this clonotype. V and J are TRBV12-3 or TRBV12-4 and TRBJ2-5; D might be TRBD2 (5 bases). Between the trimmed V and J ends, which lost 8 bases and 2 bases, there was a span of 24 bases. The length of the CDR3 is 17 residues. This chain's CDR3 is CASSIRTGWELQETQYF. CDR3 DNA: TGTGCCAGCTCCATAAGGACTGGCTGGGAGCTACAAGAGACCCAGTACTTC.

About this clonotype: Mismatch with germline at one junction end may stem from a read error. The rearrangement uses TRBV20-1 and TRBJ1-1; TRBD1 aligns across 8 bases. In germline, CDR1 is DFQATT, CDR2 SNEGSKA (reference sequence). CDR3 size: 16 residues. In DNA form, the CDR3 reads TGCAGTGATAGAAGCCAGGGGGCGCCAATGAACACTGAAGTTTTCTTT. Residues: CSDRSQGAPMNTEVFF.

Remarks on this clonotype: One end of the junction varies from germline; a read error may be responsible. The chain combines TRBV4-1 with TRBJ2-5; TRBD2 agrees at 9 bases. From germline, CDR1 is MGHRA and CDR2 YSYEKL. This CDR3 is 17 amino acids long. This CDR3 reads CASSQDRAGGLSEIQYF. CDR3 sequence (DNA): TGCGCCAGCAGCCAAGACAGGGCGGGGGGGCTGTCCGAGATCCAGTACTTC.

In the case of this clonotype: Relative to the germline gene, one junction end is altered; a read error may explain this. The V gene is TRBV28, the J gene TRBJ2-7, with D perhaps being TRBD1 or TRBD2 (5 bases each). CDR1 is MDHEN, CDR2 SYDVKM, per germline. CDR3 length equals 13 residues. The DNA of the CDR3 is TGTGCCAGTGAGGGACCGAGCTCCTACGAGCTGTACTTC. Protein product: CASEGPSSYELYF.

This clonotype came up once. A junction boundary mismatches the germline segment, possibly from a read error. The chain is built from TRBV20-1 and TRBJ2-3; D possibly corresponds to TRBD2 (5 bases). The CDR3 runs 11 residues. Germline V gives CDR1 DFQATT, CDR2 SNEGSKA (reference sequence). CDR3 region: CSGARENTQYF. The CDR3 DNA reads TGCAGTGGGGCAAGGGAGAATACACAGTATTTT.

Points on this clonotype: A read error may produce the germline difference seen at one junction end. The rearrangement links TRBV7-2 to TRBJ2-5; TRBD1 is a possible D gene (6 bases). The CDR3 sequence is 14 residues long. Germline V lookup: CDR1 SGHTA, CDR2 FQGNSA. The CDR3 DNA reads TGTGCCAGGAGCTTATTAGGGACAAGAGAGACCCAGTACTTC. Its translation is CARSLLGTRETQYF.

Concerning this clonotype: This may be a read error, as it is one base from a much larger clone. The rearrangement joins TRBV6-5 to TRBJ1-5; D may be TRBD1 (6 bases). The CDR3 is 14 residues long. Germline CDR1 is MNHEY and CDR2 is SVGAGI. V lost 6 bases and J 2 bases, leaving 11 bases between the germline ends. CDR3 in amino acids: CASRTGLGNQPQHF. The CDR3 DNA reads TGTGCCAGCAGAACAGGGTTGGGCAATCAGCCCCAGCATTTT.

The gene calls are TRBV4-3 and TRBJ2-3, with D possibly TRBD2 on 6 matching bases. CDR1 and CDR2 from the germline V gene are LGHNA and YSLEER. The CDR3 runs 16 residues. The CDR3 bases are TGCACCACCAGCCAAGCACGGGGGAGATACACAGATACGCAGTATTTT. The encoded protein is CTTSQARGRYTDTQYF.

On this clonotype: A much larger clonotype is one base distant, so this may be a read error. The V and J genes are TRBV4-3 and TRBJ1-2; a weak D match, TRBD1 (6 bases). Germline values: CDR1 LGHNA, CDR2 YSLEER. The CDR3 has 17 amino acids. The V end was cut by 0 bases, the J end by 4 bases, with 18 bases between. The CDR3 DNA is TGCGCCAGCAGCCAAGACGTACCCCAGGGGCAACTCTATGGCTACACCTTC. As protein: CASSQDVPQGQLYGYTF.

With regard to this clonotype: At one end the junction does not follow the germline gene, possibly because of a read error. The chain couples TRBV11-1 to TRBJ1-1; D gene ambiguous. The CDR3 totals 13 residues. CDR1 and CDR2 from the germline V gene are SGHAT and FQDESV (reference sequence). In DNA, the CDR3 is TGTGCCAGCAGTCGTGACCGCAACACTGAAGCTTCCTTT. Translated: CASSRDRNTEASF.

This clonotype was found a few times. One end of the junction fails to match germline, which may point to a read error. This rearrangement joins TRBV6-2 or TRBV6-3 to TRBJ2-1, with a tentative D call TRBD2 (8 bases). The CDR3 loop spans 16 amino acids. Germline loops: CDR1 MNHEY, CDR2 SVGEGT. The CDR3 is CACSRRQGLDYNQQFF. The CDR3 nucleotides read TGTGCCTGCAGTCGTCGACAGGGACTAGATTACAATCAGCAGTTCTTC.

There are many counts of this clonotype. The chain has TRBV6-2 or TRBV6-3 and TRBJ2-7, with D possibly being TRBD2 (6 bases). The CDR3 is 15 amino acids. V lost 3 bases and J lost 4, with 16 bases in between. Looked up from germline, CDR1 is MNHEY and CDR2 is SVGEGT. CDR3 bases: TGTGCCAGCAGTTATGCCGGGGGTCGTGGGTACGAGCAGTACTTC. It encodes CASSYAGGRGYEQYF.

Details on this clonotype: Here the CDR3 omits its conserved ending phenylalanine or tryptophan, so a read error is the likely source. The CDR3 sequence: CASILEASNSPLHS. Here the CDR3 DNA reads TGTGCCAGCATCTTAGAGGCAAGTAATTCACCCCTCCACTCT. The chain couples TRBV11-2 to TRBJ1-6; D is uncertain. Germline loops: CDR1 SGHAT, CDR2 FQNNGV. The CDR3 extends over 14 amino acids.

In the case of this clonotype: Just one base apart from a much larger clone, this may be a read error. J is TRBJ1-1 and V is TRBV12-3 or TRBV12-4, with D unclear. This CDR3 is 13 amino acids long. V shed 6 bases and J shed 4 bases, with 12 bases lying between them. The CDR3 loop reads CASRRRSGTEAFF. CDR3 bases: TGTGCCAGCAGGCGTCGATCAGGCACTGAAGCTTTCTTT.

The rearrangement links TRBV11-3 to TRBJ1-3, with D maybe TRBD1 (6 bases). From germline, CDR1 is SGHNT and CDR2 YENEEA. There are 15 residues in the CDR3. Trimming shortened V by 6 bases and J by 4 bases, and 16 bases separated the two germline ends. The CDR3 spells CASSTDRMAGNTIYF. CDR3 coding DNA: TGTGCCAGCAGTACCGACAGGATGGCCGGAAACACCATATATTTT.

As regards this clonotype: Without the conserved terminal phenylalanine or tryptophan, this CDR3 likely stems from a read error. CDR3: CASSHPTGGPHNEQFS. In nucleotides, the CDR3 is TGCGCCAGCAGCCACCCAACAGGGGGGCCCCACAATGAACAGTTCTCC. This chain links TRBV4-3 with TRBJ2-1; the match to TRBD1 covers 8 bases. CDR3 length: 16 amino acids. The V gene's germline CDR1 is LGHNA and CDR2 YSLEER.

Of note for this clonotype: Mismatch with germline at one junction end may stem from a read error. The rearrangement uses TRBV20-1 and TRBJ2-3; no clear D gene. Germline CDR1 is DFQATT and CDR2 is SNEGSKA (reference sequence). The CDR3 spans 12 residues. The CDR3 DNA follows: TGCAGTGCTAGAAGAGACACAGATACGCAATATTTT. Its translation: CSARRDTDTQYF.

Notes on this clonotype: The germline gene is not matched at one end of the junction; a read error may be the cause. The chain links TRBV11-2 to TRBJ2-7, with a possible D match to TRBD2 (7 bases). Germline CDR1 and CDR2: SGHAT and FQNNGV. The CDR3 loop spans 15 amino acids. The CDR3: CARSYETGGGYKQYF. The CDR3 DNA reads TGTGCCAGAAGCTATGAGACTGGCGGGGGCTACAAGCAGTACTTC. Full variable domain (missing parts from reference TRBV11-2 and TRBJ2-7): EAGVAQSPRYKIIEKRQSVAFWCNPISGHATLYWYQQILGQGPKLLIQFQNNGVVDDSQLPKDRFSAERLKGVDSTLKIQPAKLEDSAVYLCARSYETGGGYKQYFGPGTRLTVT.

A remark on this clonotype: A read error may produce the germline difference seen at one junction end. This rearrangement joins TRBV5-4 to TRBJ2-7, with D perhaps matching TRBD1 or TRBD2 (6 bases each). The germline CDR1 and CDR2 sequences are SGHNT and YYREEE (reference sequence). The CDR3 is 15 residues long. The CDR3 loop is CASSLTRGGSYEQYF. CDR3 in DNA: TGTGCCAGTAGCTTGACTAGAGGGGGGTCCTACGAGCAGTACTTC. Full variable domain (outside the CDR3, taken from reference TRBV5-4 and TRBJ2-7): ETGVTQSPTHLIKTRGQQVTLRCSSQSGHNTVSWYQQALGQGPQFIFQYYREEENGRGNFPPRFSGLQFPNYSSELNVNALELDDSALYLCASSLTRGGSYEQYFGPGTRLTVT.

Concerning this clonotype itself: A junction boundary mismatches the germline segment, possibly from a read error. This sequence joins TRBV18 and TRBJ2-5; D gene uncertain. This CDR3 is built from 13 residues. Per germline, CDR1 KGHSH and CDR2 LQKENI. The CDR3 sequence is CASSPVSQETHYF. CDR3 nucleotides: TGTGCCAGCTCACCTGTCAGTCAAGAGACCCACTACTTC.

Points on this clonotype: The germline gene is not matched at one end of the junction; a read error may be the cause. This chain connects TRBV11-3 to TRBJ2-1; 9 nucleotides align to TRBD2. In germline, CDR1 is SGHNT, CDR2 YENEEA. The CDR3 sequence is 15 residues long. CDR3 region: CASSYLAGWKNEQFF. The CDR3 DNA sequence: TGTGCCAGCAGCTACCTAGCGGGGTGGAAAAATGAACAGTTCTTC. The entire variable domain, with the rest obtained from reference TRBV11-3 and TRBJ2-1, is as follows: EAGVVQSPRYKIIEKKQPVAFWCNPISGHNTLYWYLQNLGQGPELLIRYENEEAVDDSQLPKDRFSAERLKGVDSTLKIQPAELGDSAVYLCASSYLAGWKNEQFFGPGTRLTVL.

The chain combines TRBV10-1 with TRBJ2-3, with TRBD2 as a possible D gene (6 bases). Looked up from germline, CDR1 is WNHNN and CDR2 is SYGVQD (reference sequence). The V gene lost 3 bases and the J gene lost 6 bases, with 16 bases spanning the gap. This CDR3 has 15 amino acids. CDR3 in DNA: TGCGCCAGCAGTGAAGAGGAACTAGCTCCGGATACGCAGTATTTT. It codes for CASSEEELAPDTQYF.